The clone carrying this T cell receptor beta chain has a count of ten or more. The record originates from a study of metastatic and nonmetastatic thyroid tumors. TCRdb called clones again from the PCR reads with MiXCR. This table has approximately 22,000 clones, roughly 12% appearing once. Until they underwent thyroid surgery, no patient had received any treatment. The CDR3 has 12 residues. Germline CDR1 MDHEN, CDR2 SYDVKM. V shed 3 bases and J shed 6 bases, with 3 bases lying between them. The material sequenced was blood. This rearrangement joins TRBV28 to TRBJ2-6; no clear D. The receptor's source is a female donor with papillary thyroid cancer or a benign thyroid nodule (not recorded which). Some clones in this sample may be carry-over from other donors' samples. This CDR3 reads CASSLEANVLTF. The CDR3 DNA reads TGTGCCAGCAGTTTGGAGGCCAACGTCCTGACTTTC.